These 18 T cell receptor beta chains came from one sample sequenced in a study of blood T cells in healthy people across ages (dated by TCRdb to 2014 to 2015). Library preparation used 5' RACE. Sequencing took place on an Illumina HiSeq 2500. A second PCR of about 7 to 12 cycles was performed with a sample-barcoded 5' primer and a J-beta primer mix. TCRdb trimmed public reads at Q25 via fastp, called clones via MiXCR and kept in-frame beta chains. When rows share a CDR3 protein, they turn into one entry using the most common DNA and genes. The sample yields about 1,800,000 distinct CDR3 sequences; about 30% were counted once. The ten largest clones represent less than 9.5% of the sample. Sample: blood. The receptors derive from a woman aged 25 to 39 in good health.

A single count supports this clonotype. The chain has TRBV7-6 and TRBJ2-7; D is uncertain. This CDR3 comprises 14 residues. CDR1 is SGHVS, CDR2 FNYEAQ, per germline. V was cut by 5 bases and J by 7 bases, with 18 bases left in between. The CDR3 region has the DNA TGTGCCAGCAGCCGCTTTAGCACCGGAATTGAGCAGTACTTC. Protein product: CASSRFSTGIEQYF.

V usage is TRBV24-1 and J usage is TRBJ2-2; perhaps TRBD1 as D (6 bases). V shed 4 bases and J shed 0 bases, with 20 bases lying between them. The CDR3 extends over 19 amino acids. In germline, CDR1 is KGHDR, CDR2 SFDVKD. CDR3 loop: CATSDPLLQGPANTGELFF. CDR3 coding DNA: TGTGCCACCAGTGACCCACTGCTCCAGGGGCCAGCGAACACCGGGGAGCTGTTTTTT.

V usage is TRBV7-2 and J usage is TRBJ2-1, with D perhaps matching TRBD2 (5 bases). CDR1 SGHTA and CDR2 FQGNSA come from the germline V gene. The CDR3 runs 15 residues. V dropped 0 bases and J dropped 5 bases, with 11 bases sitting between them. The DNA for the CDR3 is TGTGCCAGCAGCTTAGCGGGAGTCTCTGACAATGAGCAGTTCTTC. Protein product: CASSLAGVSDNEQFF.

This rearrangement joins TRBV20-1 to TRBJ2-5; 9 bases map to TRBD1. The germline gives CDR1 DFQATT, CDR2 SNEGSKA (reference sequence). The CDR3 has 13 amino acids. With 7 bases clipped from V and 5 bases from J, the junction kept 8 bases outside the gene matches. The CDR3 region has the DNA TGCAGTGGTTACAGGGGGCTAGGGGAGACCCAGTACTTC. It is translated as CSGYRGLGETQYF.

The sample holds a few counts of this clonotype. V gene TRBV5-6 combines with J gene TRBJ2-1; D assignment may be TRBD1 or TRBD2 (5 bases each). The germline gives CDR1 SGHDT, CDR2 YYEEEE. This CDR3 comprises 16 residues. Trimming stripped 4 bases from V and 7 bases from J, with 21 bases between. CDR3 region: CASSRDPRGVWNEQFF. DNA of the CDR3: TGTGCCAGCAGCCGTGACCCTAGAGGGGTTTGGAATGAGCAGTTCTTC.

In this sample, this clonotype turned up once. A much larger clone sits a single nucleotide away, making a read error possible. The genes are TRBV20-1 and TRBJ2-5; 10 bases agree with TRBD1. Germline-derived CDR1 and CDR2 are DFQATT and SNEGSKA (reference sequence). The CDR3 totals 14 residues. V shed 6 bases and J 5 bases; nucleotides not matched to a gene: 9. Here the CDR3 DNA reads TGCAGTGCCCCTTGGGACAGGGGTTGGGAGACCCAGTACTTC. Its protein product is CSAPWDRGWETQYF.

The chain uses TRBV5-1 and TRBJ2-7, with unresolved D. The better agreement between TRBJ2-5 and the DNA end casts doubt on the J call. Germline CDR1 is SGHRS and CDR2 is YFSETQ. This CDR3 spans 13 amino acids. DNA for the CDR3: TGCGCCAGCAGCTTGGACCCCTCGGGGACCCAGTACTTC. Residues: CASSLDPSGTQYF.

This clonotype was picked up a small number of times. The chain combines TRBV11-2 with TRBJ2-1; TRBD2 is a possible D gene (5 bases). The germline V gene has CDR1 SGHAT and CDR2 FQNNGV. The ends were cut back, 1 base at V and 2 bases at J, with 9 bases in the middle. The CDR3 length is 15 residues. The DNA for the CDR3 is TGTGCCAGCAGCTTAGTGGAGGCCACCTACAATGAGCAGTTCTTC. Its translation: CASSLVEATYNEQFF. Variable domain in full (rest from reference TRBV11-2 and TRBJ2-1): EAGVAQSPRYKIIEKRQSVAFWCNPISGHATLYWYQQILGQGPKLLIQFQNNGVVDDSQLPKDRFSAERLKGVDSTLKIQPAKLEDSAVYLCASSLVEATYNEQFFGPGTRLTVL.

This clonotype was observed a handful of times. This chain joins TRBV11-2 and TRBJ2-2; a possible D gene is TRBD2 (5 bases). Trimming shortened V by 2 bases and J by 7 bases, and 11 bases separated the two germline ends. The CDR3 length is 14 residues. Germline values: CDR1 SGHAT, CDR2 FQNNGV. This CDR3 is CASSLPRAGGELFF. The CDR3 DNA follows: TGTGCCAGCAGCTTACCACGGGCGGGCGGGGAGCTGTTTTTT.

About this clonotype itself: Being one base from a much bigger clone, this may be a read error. Written as DNA, the CDR3 is TGCAGTGCCCCGGGGGGCGGGTGCTACGAGCAGTACTTC. Translated, it gives CSAPGGGCYEQYF. This chain joins TRBV20-1 and TRBJ2-5; weak D call: TRBD2 (7 bases). Near its end, the DNA agrees better with TRBJ2-7, so the J call may be wrong. This CDR3 is built from 13 residues. Germline loops: CDR1 DFQATT, CDR2 SNEGSKA (reference sequence).

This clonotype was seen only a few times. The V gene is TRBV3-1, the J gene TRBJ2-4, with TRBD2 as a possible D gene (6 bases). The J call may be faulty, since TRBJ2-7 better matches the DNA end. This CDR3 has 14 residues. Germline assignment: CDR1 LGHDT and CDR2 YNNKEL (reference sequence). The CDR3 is CASSGSGYLNEQYF. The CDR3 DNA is TGTGCCAGCAGCGGGAGCGGGTATCTCAACGAGCAGTACTTC.

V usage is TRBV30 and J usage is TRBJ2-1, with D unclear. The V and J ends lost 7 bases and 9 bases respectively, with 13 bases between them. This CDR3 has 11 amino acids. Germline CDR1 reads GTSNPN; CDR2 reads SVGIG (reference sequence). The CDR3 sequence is CASERNFEQFF. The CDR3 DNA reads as TGTGCCTCGGAGAGGAACTTTGAGCAGTTCTTC.

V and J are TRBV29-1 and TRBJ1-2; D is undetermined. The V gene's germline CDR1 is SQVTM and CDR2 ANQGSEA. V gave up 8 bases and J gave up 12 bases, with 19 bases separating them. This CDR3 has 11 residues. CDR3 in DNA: TGCAGCTGGGATGTGCAGGCCGGCCACACCTTC. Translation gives CSWDVQAGHTF.

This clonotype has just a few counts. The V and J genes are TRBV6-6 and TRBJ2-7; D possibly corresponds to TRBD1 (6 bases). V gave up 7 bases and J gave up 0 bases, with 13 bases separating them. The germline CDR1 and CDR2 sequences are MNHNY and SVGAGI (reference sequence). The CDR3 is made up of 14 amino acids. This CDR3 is CASNQGGFSYEQYF. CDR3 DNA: TGTGCCAGCAATCAAGGGGGATTCTCCTACGAGCAGTACTTC.

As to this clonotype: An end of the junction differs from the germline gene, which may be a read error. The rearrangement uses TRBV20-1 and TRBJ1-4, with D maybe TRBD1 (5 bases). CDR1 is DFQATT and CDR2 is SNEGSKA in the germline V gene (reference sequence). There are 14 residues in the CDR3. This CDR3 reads CSARGGGFNEKRFF. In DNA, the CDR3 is TGCAGTGCTAGAGGGGGGGGTTTTAATGAAAAACGGTTTTTT.

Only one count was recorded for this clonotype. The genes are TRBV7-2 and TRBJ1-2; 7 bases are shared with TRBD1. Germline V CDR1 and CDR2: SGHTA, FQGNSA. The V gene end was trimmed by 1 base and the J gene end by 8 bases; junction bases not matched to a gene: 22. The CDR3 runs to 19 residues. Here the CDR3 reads CASSLDGPDRVPPRGGYTF. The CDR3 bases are TGTGCCAGCAGCTTAGACGGTCCCGACAGGGTCCCACCTAGGGGCGGCTACACCTTC.

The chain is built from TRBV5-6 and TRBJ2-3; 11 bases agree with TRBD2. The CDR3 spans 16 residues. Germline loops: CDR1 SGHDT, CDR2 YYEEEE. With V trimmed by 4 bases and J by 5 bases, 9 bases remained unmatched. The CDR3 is CASSGSGRALGDTQYF. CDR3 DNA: TGTGCCAGCAGCGGTAGCGGGAGGGCCCTCGGAGATACGCAGTATTTT.

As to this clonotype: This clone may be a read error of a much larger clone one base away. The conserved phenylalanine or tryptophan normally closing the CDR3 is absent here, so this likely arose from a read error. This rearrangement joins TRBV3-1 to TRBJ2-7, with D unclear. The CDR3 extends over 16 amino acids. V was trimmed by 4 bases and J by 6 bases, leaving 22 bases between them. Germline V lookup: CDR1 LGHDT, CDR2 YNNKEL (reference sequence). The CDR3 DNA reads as TGTGCCAGCAGCCCCCGGATCTACGGCTTGTTTGGCGAGCAGTACTTG. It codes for CASSPRIYGLFGEQYL.